The clone carrying this T cell receptor (beta chain) was seen only once. Antigen: not known. A read error may produce the germline difference seen at one junction end. The entry originates in a study of CD8 T cells in Susac syndrome. Findings and limits, study-wide: As the study acknowledged, the number of individuals who were part of its TCR sequencing and HLA analysis was relatively small.

Blood CD8+ and CD4+ T cells underwent high-throughput TCR beta sequencing. Negative isolation was used for CD8+ and CD4+ T cells and FACS enrichment for TEMRA cells. Reverse transcription used about 0.45 to 1 ug RNA and random hexamers. immunoSEQ multiplex PCR amplified TCR beta CDR3 across 54 Vbeta, 13 Jbeta. TCRdb reanalysed the immunoSEQ multiplex PCR reads using MiXCR and keeps one entry per CDR3 protein. The sample lists fewer than 300,000 distinct CDR3 sequences, roughly 81% seen once, with about 0.11% in the top ten. The CDR3 is made up of 15 amino acids. Per germline, CDR1 SSHAT and CDR2 FNYEAQ (reference sequence).

Sequencing was carried out using CD8+ T cells from PBMCs. The chain uses TRBV7-7 and TRBJ2-7; D perhaps matches TRBD2 (6 bases). The source of this sequence is a human donor with multiple sclerosis. CDR3 nucleotides: TGTGCTAGCAGCTTAGAATTCGGGAGCTCCTACGAGCAGTACTTC. Translation gives CASSLEFGSSYEQYF.